The 14 T cell receptor beta chains below come from one sample, sequenced in a study of naive and memory T cell subsets. A UMI-containing oligonucleotide was joined by 3' ligation to the TCR cDNA template. Four PCR rounds used nested alpha and beta constant region primers plus the SP2 primer. In TCRdb, the 5' RACE reads were re-called with MiXCR into one record per CDR3 protein. The sample holds 45,000 to 55,000 distinct CDR3 sequences, 4.7% seen once. Receptor source: a female donor in good health.

This clonotype showed up many times. The J gene is TRBJ2-6, the V gene TRBV5-6, with D perhaps assigned TRBD1 or TRBD2 (5 bases each). There are 18 residues in the CDR3. Germline V gene lookup returns CDR1 SGHDT and CDR2 YYEEEE. The V and J ends lost 3 bases and 0 bases respectively, with 16 bases between them. In DNA form, the CDR3 reads TGTGCCAGCAGCTCACCGGGACGGAGAGTCTCTGGGGCCAACGTCCTGACTTTC. It encodes CASSSPGRRVSGANVLTF. Full variable domain (remainder filled in from reference TRBV5-6 and TRBJ2-6): DAGVTQSPTHLIKTRGQQVTLRCSPKSGHDTVSWYQQALGQGPQFIFQYYEEEERQRGNFPDRFSGHQFPNYSSELNVNALLLGDSALYLCASSSPGRRVSGANVLTFGAGSRLTVL.

This clonotype has just one count. The chain is built from TRBV28 and TRBJ2-7; maybe TRBD1 (6 bases). V was cut by 6 bases and J by 0 bases, with 12 bases left in between. The CDR3 covers 14 residues. CDR1 is MDHEN, CDR2 SYDVKM, per germline. The CDR3 here is CASRSPGASYEQYF. For the CDR3, the DNA is TGTGCCAGCAGATCCCCAGGGGCCTCCTACGAGCAGTACTTC. The full variable domain, rest sourced from reference TRBV28 and TRBJ2-7, is DVKVTQSSRYLVKRTGEKVFLECVQDMDHENMFWYRQDPGLGLRLIYFSYDVKMKEKGDIPEGYSVSREKKERFSLILESASTNQTSMYLCASRSPGASYEQYFGPGTRLTVT.

This clonotype occurred many times. The chain carries TRBV7-8 and TRBJ2-1; 7 bases line up with TRBD2. Germline CDR1 and CDR2: SGHVS and FQNEAQ. This CDR3 contains 16 residues. The V gene end was trimmed by 1 base and the J gene end by 10 bases; junction bases not matched to a gene: 13. The CDR3 DNA sequence: TGTGCCAGCAGCTTAGAACGAGGACTGGCGGGAGCAGAGCAGTTCTTC. It encodes CASSLERGLAGAEQFF. The variable domain in full, with the rest retrieved from reference TRBV7-8 and TRBJ2-1, is GAGVSQSPRYKVAKRGQDVALRCDPISGHVSLFWYQQALGQGPEFLTYFQNEAQLDKSGLPSDRFFAERPEGSVSTLKIQRTQQEDSAVYLCASSLERGLAGAEQFFGPGTRLTVL.

This clonotype was counted ten times or more. The chain recombines TRBV7-2 with TRBJ2-7; TRBD2 aligns across 13 bases. The CDR3 is 17 amino acids. Germline-derived CDR1 and CDR2 are SGHTA and FQGNSA. The V segment lost 3 bases and the J segment 5 bases; nucleotides outside the gene matches: 10. The CDR3, as DNA: TGTGCCAGCAGCTTCCGGACTAGCGGGAGACGGGCGAACGAGCAGTACTTC. This translates into CASSFRTSGRRANEQYF.

There are many counts of this clonotype. The chain joins TRBV14 to TRBJ2-3; D remains unclear. The V end was cut by 0 bases, the J end by 3 bases, with 10 bases between. The CDR3 sequence is 15 residues long. Germline CDR1 SGHDN, CDR2 FVKESK. The CDR3 is CASSQDLGRTDTQYF. CDR3 nucleotide sequence: TGTGCCAGCAGCCAAGATCTCGGCAGGACAGATACGCAGTATTTT.

At least ten counts were recorded for this clonotype. The genes are TRBV7-2 and TRBJ2-3, with TRBD2 matching over 13 bases. The CDR3 spans 16 residues. Trimming at V came to 3 bases and at J to 6 bases, leaving 6 bases not matched to a gene. Germline V gives CDR1 SGHTA, CDR2 FQGNSA. Here the CDR3 reads CASSLTSGRPEDTQYF. The CDR3 region has the DNA TGTGCCAGCAGCTTGACTAGCGGGAGGCCGGAGGATACGCAGTATTTT.

A note on this clonotype: This may come from a read error, since a much larger clone is one base off. The rearrangement links TRBV19 to TRBJ2-2, with D unclear. The V gene lost 3 bases and the J gene lost 10 bases, with 9 bases spanning the gap. Germline V gene lookup returns CDR1 LNHDA and CDR2 SQIVND (reference sequence). This CDR3 spans 12 amino acids. The CDR3 DNA follows: TGTGCCAGTAGTATTTGGTCCGAGGAGCTGTTTTTT. This translates into CASSIWSEELFF.

This clonotype was observed at least ten times. The V call is TRBV20-1, the J call TRBJ2-7; 8 bases match TRBD2. CDR1 DFQATT and CDR2 SNEGSKA come from the germline V gene (reference sequence). The CDR3 sequence is 13 residues long. The J segment lost 4 bases and the V segment lost 2 bases, leaving 4 bases of the junction unmatched. CDR3 DNA sequence: TGCAGTGCTAGAAGCGGGAGTCGGTACGAGCAGTACTTC. Translated: CSARSGSRYEQYF.

This clonotype was detected ten times or more. V gene TRBV5-1 combines with J gene TRBJ2-5; no clear D gene. The CDR3 length is 11 residues. Germline CDR1 reads SGHRS; CDR2 reads YFSETQ. V was trimmed by 0 bases and J by 5 bases, leaving 2 bases between them. CDR3: CASSLDETQYF. The CDR3, as DNA: TGCGCCAGCAGCTTGGATGAGACCCAGTACTTC.

This clonotype was found a few times. A much larger clone lies a single base off, so this may be a read error. The J gene is TRBJ2-3, the V gene TRBV20-1; D is tentatively TRBD1 or TRBD2 (5 bases each). The CDR3 totals 14 residues. Germline assignment: CDR1 DFQATT and CDR2 SNEGSKA (reference sequence). With 7 bases removed from V and 1 base from J, the gap between germline ends came to 15 bases. This CDR3 reads CSVLVGAGTDTQYF. The CDR3 bases are TGCAGTGTTTTGGTCGGGGCGGGCACAGATACGCAGTATTTT.

The sample holds many counts of this clonotype. This chain joins TRBV5-1 and TRBJ1-2, with D uncertain. V lost 4 bases and J 10 bases, leaving 14 bases between the germline ends. CDR1 is SGHRS, CDR2 YFSETQ, per germline. CDR3 length: 12 residues. The CDR3 DNA reads TGCGCCAGCAGCGTAGACCCTCCGTTCTACACCTTC. Translation: CASSVDPPFYTF.

This chain joins TRBV12-3 or TRBV12-4 and TRBJ2-3, with D unclear. V lost 0 bases and J 2 bases, leaving 9 bases between the germline ends. This CDR3 spans 15 amino acids. The CDR3 sequence: CASSLAAPPTDTQYF. For the CDR3, the DNA is TGTGCCAGCAGTTTAGCCGCACCACCCACAGATACGCAGTATTTT.

This clonotype was picked up a small number of times. This rearrangement joins TRBV29-1 to TRBJ2-3; tentatively, D is TRBD1 (7 bases). The V end lost 3 bases, the J end lost 10 bases, and 17 bases lay between the germline ends. The CDR3 has 13 residues. CDR1 and CDR2 from the germline V gene are SQVTM and ANQGSEA. The CDR3 spells CSVDGQAGMAQYF. Written as DNA, the CDR3 is TGCAGCGTTGATGGACAGGCGGGAATGGCGCAGTATTTT.

About this clonotype itself: This may come from a read error, since a much larger clone is one base off. The genes are TRBV5-1 and TRBJ2-7, with D perhaps being TRBD1 or TRBD2 (5 bases each). CDR3 length: 16 amino acids. CDR1 SGHRS and CDR2 YFSETQ come from the germline V gene. CDR3 protein: CASSLAGAAFLSEQHF. CDR3 nucleotides: TGCGCCAGCAGCTTGGCCGGGGCAGCGTTCCTCTCCGAGCAGCACTTC.